These T cell receptor beta chains were read from a single sample in a study of shared clonotypes between healthy human individuals. The assay was immunoSEQ multiplex PCR, and TCRdb's table has in-frame clones only and misses some. The table shows fewer than 1.6 million clones, with approximately 98.5% occurring only once. Material: naive CD4+ T cells sorted from blood. Source of these receptors: a man aged 30 to 45 in good health. Both conserved end residues are part of each CDR3. The order of the fields is V gene, J gene, clone size, CDR3 protein. Clone size is stated in some rows and not others, as once, few, many or a class when expanded.

v_gene: TRBV6-1
j_gene: TRBJ2-5
abundance: .
CDR3aa: CASSEYRTGWSQETQYF

v_gene: TRBV19
j_gene: TRBJ1-5
abundance: .
CDR3aa: CASSPRGGHLNQPQHF

v_gene: TRBV5-1
j_gene: TRBJ1-3
abundance: .
CDR3aa: CASSLGKAGNTIYF

v_gene: TRBV9
j_gene: TRBJ2-2
abundance: .
CDR3aa: CASSPGLAGGHTNTGELFF

v_gene: TRBV11-2
j_gene: TRBJ2-1
abundance: .
CDR3aa: CASSLDSSLREQFF

v_gene: TRBV6-4
j_gene: TRBJ2-5
abundance: .
CDR3aa: CASSEGQLEETQYF

v_gene: TRBV15
j_gene: TRBJ2-7
abundance: once
CDR3aa: CATSRTLAGYYEQYF

v_gene: TRBV7-9
j_gene: TRBJ2-7
abundance: .
CDR3aa: CASSSRSYEQYF

v_gene: TRBV18
j_gene: TRBJ2-7
abundance: .
CDR3aa: CASSPIGGATGYEQYF

v_gene: TRBV4-1
j_gene: TRBJ2-4
abundance: .
CDR3aa: CASSQVVDKLNIQYF

v_gene: TRBV28
j_gene: TRBJ2-7
abundance: .
CDR3aa: CASSLVSSGKNEQYF

v_gene: TRBV6-5
j_gene: TRBJ2-7
abundance: .
CDR3aa: CASGQGEQYF

v_gene: TRBV10-2
j_gene: TRBJ2-7
abundance: .
CDR3aa: CASSFSRDRGLHEQYF

v_gene: TRBV11-2
j_gene: TRBJ2-1
abundance: .
CDR3aa: CASSQWTDSYNEQFF

v_gene: TRBV25-1
j_gene: TRBJ2-2
abundance: .
CDR3aa: CASSRTGELFF

v_gene: TRBV29-1
j_gene: TRBJ2-1
abundance: .
CDR3aa: CSGRVSNEQFF

v_gene: TRBV19
j_gene: TRBJ2-7
abundance: .
CDR3aa: CASRASGGTTYEQYF

v_gene: TRBV28
j_gene: TRBJ2-1
abundance: .
CDR3aa: CASSLLFGNEQFF

v_gene: TRBV5-5
j_gene: TRBJ1-3
abundance: few
CDR3aa: CASRQGASGNTIYF

v_gene: TRBV7-2
j_gene: TRBJ2-1
abundance: .
CDR3aa: CASSRGLADNEQFF

v_gene: TRBV19
j_gene: TRBJ1-2
abundance: .
CDR3aa: CASTPTGLNYGYTF

v_gene: TRBV27
j_gene: TRBJ2-3
abundance: .
CDR3aa: CASSVLRTDTQYF

v_gene: TRBV6-1
j_gene: TRBJ2-1
abundance: .
CDR3aa: CASSALAGGTEGQFF

v_gene: TRBV27
j_gene: TRBJ2-1
abundance: .
CDR3aa: CASRTGRGRREGYNEQFF

v_gene: TRBV7-8
j_gene: TRBJ2-7
abundance: .
CDR3aa: CASKLAGGAYEQYF

v_gene: TRBV28
j_gene: TRBJ2-3
abundance: .
CDR3aa: CASSLRTGPDTQYF

v_gene: TRBV19
j_gene: TRBJ2-7
abundance: .
CDR3aa: CASTSQGYEQYF

v_gene: TRBV6-1
j_gene: TRBJ2-7
abundance: .
CDR3aa: CASSEWQGRYF

v_gene: TRBV18
j_gene: TRBJ2-7
abundance: .
CDR3aa: CASSPARGSHEQYF

v_gene: TRBV5-1
j_gene: TRBJ2-2
abundance: .
CDR3aa: CASSSPLAGAGELFF

v_gene: TRBV28
j_gene: TRBJ2-7
abundance: once
CDR3aa: CASSPGQGPYEQYF

v_gene: TRBV5-4
j_gene: TRBJ2-7
abundance: .
CDR3aa: CASSAWDRGYEQYF

v_gene: TRBV15
j_gene: TRBJ2-5
abundance: .
CDR3aa: CATSRTPGQGVETQYF

v_gene: TRBV4-2
j_gene: TRBJ2-5
abundance: .
CDR3aa: CASSQPGTGQETQYF

v_gene: TRBV7-9
j_gene: TRBJ1-2
abundance: .
CDR3aa: CASRLGGTDYGYTF

v_gene: TRBV6-1
j_gene: TRBJ2-7
abundance: .
CDR3aa: CASSMETGEQYF

v_gene: TRBV29-1
j_gene: TRBJ2-1
abundance: .
CDR3aa: CSVENVKWGTYNEQFF

v_gene: TRBV5-1
j_gene: TRBJ2-2
abundance: .
CDR3aa: CASSLAGEVNTGELFF

v_gene: TRBV10-3
j_gene: TRBJ2-1
abundance: few
CDR3aa: CAISENGQGNEQFF

v_gene: TRBV6-1
j_gene: TRBJ1-5
abundance: .
CDR3aa: CASTDRANQPQHF

v_gene: TRBV5-1
j_gene: TRBJ2-6
abundance: .
CDR3aa: CASSLEGHSASGANVLTF

v_gene: TRBV9
j_gene: TRBJ2-3
abundance: once
CDR3aa: CASSVGHMHTDTQYF

v_gene: TRBV5-7
j_gene: TRBJ1-2
abundance: once
CDR3aa: CASSQFLTGAYGYTF

v_gene: TRBV5-4
j_gene: TRBJ2-5
abundance: .
CDR3aa: CASSLEYKETQYF

v_gene: TRBV28
j_gene: TRBJ2-2
abundance: .
CDR3aa: CASRSTGVPGELFF

v_gene: TRBV7-9
j_gene: TRBJ2-7
abundance: .
CDR3aa: CASSLGRSPGGSIYEQYF

v_gene: TRBV7-7
j_gene: TRBJ2-2
abundance: .
CDR3aa: CASSLGGTGELFF

v_gene: TRBV9
j_gene: TRBJ2-4
abundance: .
CDR3aa: CASSVEGGPGNIQYF

v_gene: TRBV10-3
j_gene: TRBJ2-2
abundance: .
CDR3aa: CAISEQGLDETGELFF

v_gene: TRBV5-1
j_gene: TRBJ1-2
abundance: .
CDR3aa: CASSLDRTYGYTF

v_gene: TRBV28
j_gene: TRBJ2-2
abundance: .
CDR3aa: CASSLYHLAVNTGELFF

v_gene: TRBV10-3
j_gene: TRBJ1-1
abundance: .
CDR3aa: CAISDSTGGTEAFF

v_gene: TRBV5-4
j_gene: TRBJ2-7
abundance: .
CDR3aa: CASSLTGGLLLGEQYF

v_gene: TRBV5-4
j_gene: TRBJ2-2
abundance: .
CDR3aa: CASSLSSNTGELFF

v_gene: TRBV5-1
j_gene: TRBJ2-3
abundance: .
CDR3aa: CASSDLTSGITDTQYF

v_gene: TRBV27
j_gene: TRBJ2-2
abundance: .
CDR3aa: CASSTRTGSSGELFF

v_gene: TRBV7-2
j_gene: TRBJ1-2
abundance: .
CDR3aa: CASSLVASLGGYTF

v_gene: TRBV5-1
j_gene: TRBJ2-1
abundance: .
CDR3aa: CASSWMTSGRIDEQFF

v_gene: TRBV2
j_gene: TRBJ1-1
abundance: .
CDR3aa: CASSKDLNTEAFF

v_gene: TRBV13
j_gene: TRBJ1-5
abundance: once
CDR3aa: CASSSGETGFQPQHF